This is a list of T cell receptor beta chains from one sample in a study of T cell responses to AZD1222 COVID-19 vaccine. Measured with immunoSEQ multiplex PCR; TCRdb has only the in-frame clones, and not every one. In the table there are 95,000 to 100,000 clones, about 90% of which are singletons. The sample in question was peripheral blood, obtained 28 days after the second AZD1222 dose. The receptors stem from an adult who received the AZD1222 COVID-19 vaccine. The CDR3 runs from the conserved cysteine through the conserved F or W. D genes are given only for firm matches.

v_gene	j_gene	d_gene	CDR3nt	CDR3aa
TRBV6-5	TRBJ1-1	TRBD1	TGTGCCAGCAGCACCGGACAGGGTAAGGGCCAAGCTTTCTTT	CASSTGQGKGQAFF
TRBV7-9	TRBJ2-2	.	TGTGCCAGCAAAGGGGGACTGTCCCCAACCGGGGAGCTGTTTTTT	CASKGGLSPTGELFF
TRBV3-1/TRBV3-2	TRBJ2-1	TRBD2	TGTGCCAGCAGTCAGGGGACTAGCGGGACCGGCTCCTACAATGAGCAGTTCTTC	CASSQGTSGTGSYNEQFF
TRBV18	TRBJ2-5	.	TGTGCCAGCTCATCCCTCCTCCAAGAGACCCAGTACTTC	CASSSLLQETQYF
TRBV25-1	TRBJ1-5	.	TGTGCCAGCAGTGAGAGACAGGACAATCAGCCCCAGCATTTT	CASSERQDNQPQHF
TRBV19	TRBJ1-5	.	TGTGCCACGGCCCTACCAGGCGGCAATCAGCCCCAGCATTTT	CATALPGGNQPQHF
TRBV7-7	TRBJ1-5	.	TGTGCCAGCAGTGGCCGGGGGATCTTGGGAAGCAATCAGCCCCAGCATTTT	CASSGRGILGSNQPQHF
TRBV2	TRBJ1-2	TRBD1	TGTGCCGGATCTCGGGACAGTAACTATGGCTACACCTTC	CAGSRDSNYGYTF
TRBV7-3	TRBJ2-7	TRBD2	TGTGCCAGCAGCTTATTCCAAGCGGGGAACTACGAGCAGTACTTC	CASSLFQAGNYEQYF
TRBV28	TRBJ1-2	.	TGTGCCAGCAGTTCCCTAAACTATGGCTACACCTTC	CASSSLNYGYTF
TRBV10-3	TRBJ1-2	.	TGTGCCATCAGTGAGGATCAATATAATGGGGGCTACACCTTC	CAISEDQYNGGYTF
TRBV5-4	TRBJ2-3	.	TGTGCCAGCAGCACCACCCTAGGGGATACGCAGTATTTT	CASSTTLGDTQYF
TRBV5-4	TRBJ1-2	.	TGTGCCAGCAGCTTGGTTGACCCGGGGCGAACAGGAGGCTACACCTTC	CASSLVDPGRTGGYTF
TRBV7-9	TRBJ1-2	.	TGTGCCAGCAGCTTAGGAGAAGGGGGAGGCTACACCTTC	CASSLGEGGGYTF
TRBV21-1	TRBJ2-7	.	TGTGCCAGCAGTAAGCTCCAGGAGGGCCCACGCGAGCAGTACTTC	CASSKLQEGPREQYF
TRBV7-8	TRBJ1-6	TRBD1	TGTGCCAGCAACCGGGACAGGGGCCGGAATTCACCCCTCCACTTT	CASNRDRGRNSPLHF
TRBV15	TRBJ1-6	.	TGTGCCACCAGTCACAGGACTTATAATTCACCCCTCCACTTT	CATSHRTYNSPLHF
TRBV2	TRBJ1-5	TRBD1	TGTGCCAGCAGTCCCGGGACAGGGGTTAACAATCAGCCCCAGCATTTT	CASSPGTGVNNQPQHF
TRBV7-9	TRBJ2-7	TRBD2	TGTGCCAGCAGACCAATACTAGCGGAAGAGCCCTACGAGCAGTACTTC	CASRPILAEEPYEQYF
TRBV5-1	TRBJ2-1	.	TGCGCCAGCAGCGATAAAAGCGGCAGCTCCTACAATGAGCAGTTCTTC	CASSDKSGSSYNEQFF
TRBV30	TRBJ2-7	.	TGTGCCTGGGTCCAGACCTACGAGCAGTACTTC	CAWVQTYEQYF